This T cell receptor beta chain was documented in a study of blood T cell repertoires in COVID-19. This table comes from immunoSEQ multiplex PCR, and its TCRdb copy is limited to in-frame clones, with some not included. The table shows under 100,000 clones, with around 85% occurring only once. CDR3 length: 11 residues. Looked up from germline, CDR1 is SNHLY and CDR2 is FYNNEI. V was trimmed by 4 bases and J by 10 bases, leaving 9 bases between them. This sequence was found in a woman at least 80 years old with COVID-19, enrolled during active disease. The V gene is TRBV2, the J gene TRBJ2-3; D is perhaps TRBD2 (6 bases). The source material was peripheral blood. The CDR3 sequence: CASSATSAQYF. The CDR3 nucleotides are TGTGCCAGCAGTGCGACTAGTGCGCAGTATTTT.